These 32 T cell receptor beta chains were sequenced from one sample in a study of cytomegalovirus exposure and HLA in healthy donors. The PCR used 60 Vbeta and 13 Jbeta primers. TCRdb keeps only in-frame clones here, not all; method: immunoSEQ multiplex PCR. The sample comprises roughly 100,000 clones, 75% of which are singletons, and around 2.6% rests with the top ten. The material sequenced was PBMCs. The source is a male donor in good health and CMV-seropositive.

This chain joins TRBV6-1 and TRBJ2-1; the D is unclear. Germline CDR1 MNHNS, CDR2 SASEGT. V dropped 5 bases and J dropped 0 bases, with 8 bases sitting between them. The CDR3 runs 14 residues. As DNA, the CDR3 is TGTGCCAGCAGTCCCGTCGGCTCCTACAATGAGCAGTTCTTC. This gives the protein CASSPVGSYNEQFF.

This sequence joins TRBV29-1 and TRBJ2-4; 7 bases map to TRBD1. Per the germline V gene, CDR1 is SQVTM and CDR2 is ANQGSEA. The CDR3 contains 15 residues. The V segment lost 5 bases and the J segment 5 bases; nucleotides outside the gene matches: 12. DNA of the CDR3: TGCAGCGTTTTAGGGACAGCAGGACCCCAAAACATTCAGTACTTC. It specifies CSVLGTAGPQNIQYF.

The CDR3 spells CASSQRTGRIYEQYF. In DNA, the CDR3 is TGTGCCAGCAGCCAACGGACAGGGAGAATCTACGAGCAGTACTTC. J is TRBJ2-7 and V is TRBV14, with TRBD1 matching over 8 bases. The J segment lost 3 bases and the V segment lost 2 bases, leaving 6 bases of the junction unmatched. Looked up from germline, CDR1 is SGHDN and CDR2 is FVKESK. The CDR3 totals 15 residues.

J is TRBJ2-1 and V is TRBV11-3; TRBD2 matches 12 bases. This CDR3 has 16 amino acids. The junction had 4 bases not matched to a gene; V was cut back by 1 base and J by 6 bases. Germline V CDR1 and CDR2: SGHNT, YENEEA. CDR3 sequence reads: CASSLGLAGVSNEQFF. For the CDR3, the DNA is TGTGCCAGCAGCTTAGGACTAGCGGGAGTAAGCAATGAGCAGTTCTTC.

J is TRBJ1-1 and V is TRBV14, with D uncertain. V was pared by 1 base and J by 0 bases, with 6 bases between. The CDR3 is made up of 14 amino acids. CDR1 and CDR2 (germline): SGHDN, FVKESK. The DNA for the CDR3 is TGTGCCAGCAGCCAAGGGCTCATGAACACTGAAGCTTTCTTT. Its protein is CASSQGLMNTEAFF.

This clone was detected only once. The chain recombines TRBV4-1 with TRBJ2-5; D ambiguous. CDR3 size: 13 residues. Germline V gene data show CDR1 as MGHRA and CDR2 as YSYEKL. The V and J ends lost 3 bases and 7 bases respectively, with 12 bases between them. CDR3 bases: TGCGCCAGCAGCCAGGCCGACATGATGACCCAGTACTTC. This gives the protein CASSQADMMTQYF.

The rearrangement links TRBV10-2 to TRBJ1-6, with D perhaps TRBD1 (6 bases). Germline V gene lookup returns CDR1 WSHSY and CDR2 SAAADI. Trimming took 3 bases from V and 10 from J, leaving 16 bases between them. The CDR3 extends over 15 amino acids. CDR3 nucleotide sequence: TGCGCCAGCAGTGACCGACAGGCGGACATCTCACCCCTCCACTTT. Its translation: CASSDRQADISPLHF.

The chain combines TRBV11-2 with TRBJ2-5, with 12 bases matching TRBD2. Germline values: CDR1 SGHAT, CDR2 FQNNGV. The CDR3 consists of 18 residues. Trimming cost V 2 bases and J 1 base; bases outside gene matches: 8. CDR3 in DNA: TGTGCCAGCAGCTTAAGCGTTCTACTAGCGGGGGGCCAAGAGACCCAGTACTTC. Protein product: CASSLSVLLAGGQETQYF.

The V gene is TRBV6-5, the J gene TRBJ2-1, with TRBD2 as a possible D gene (5 bases). Germline-derived CDR1 and CDR2 are MNHEY and SVGAGI. The CDR3 extends over 13 amino acids. With 6 bases removed from V and 5 bases from J, the gap between germline ends came to 11 bases. The CDR3: CASRWGVNNEQFF. In DNA, the CDR3 is TGTGCCAGCAGATGGGGAGTAAACAATGAGCAGTTCTTC.

This rearrangement joins TRBV11-3 to TRBJ2-1; possibly TRBD2 for D (6 bases). V dropped 5 bases and J dropped 4 bases, with 15 bases sitting between them. The germline gives CDR1 SGHNT, CDR2 YENEEA. CDR3 length equals 15 residues. This CDR3 is CASSAGPVGYNEQFF. The CDR3 region has the DNA TGTGCCAGCAGCGCGGGACCTGTCGGGTACAATGAGCAGTTCTTC.

J is TRBJ2-7 and V is TRBV28; no clear D gene. This CDR3 has 14 amino acids. Trimming removed 6 bases at V and 1 base at J, with 13 bases between. Germline V CDR1 and CDR2: MDHEN, SYDVKM. The CDR3 nucleotides are TGTGCCAGCAGATCGGGTGGAAGGTCCTACGAGCAGTACTTC. Translation: CASRSGGRSYEQYF.

The V and J genes are TRBV19 and TRBJ1-1; D is perhaps TRBD1 (6 bases). The germline V gene encodes CDR1 LNHDA and CDR2 SQIVND (reference sequence). This CDR3 is built from 14 residues. V was trimmed by 5 bases and J by 7 bases, leaving 17 bases between them. CDR3 sequence reads: CASSSRGGNREAFF. CDR3 nucleotide sequence: TGTGCCAGTAGTTCCAGGGGAGGGAACCGTGAAGCTTTCTTT.

The chain links TRBV29-1 to TRBJ1-5, with a possible D match to TRBD1 (5 bases). CDR1 SQVTM and CDR2 ANQGSEA come from the germline V gene. V lost 7 bases, J lost 6 bases, and 16 bases lay in between. The CDR3 length is 13 residues. The CDR3 DNA is TGCAGCGCCGTACCTGGGGGAGGTCAGCCCCAGCATTTT. Translating it yields CSAVPGGGQPQHF. Drawing the rest from reference TRBV29-1 and TRBJ1-5, the complete variable domain is SAVISQKPSRDICQRGTSLTIQCQVDSQVTMMFWYRQQPGQSLTLIATANQGSEATYESGFVIDKFPISRPNLTFSTLTVSNMSPEDSSIYLCSAVPGGGQPQHFGDGTRLSIL.

This chain joins TRBV28 and TRBJ1-1; possibly TRBD1 for D (5 bases). The V end lost 8 bases, the J end lost 6 bases, and 16 bases lay between the germline ends. The germline gives CDR1 MDHEN, CDR2 SYDVKM. This CDR3 contains 13 residues. The CDR3 DNA follows: TGTGCCAGCTTATGGGGGGGAGGTGCTGAAGCTTTCTTT. As protein: CASLWGGGAEAFF.

On this clone: The identical CDR3 is also encoded by other nucleotide sequences in the sample. V and J are TRBV7-6 and TRBJ1-1; tentatively, D is TRBD1 (5 bases). This CDR3 has 14 residues. Looked up from germline, CDR1 is SGHVS and CDR2 is FNYEAQ. Deletions cut 3 bases from V and 1 base from J, with 9 bases between. In DNA, the CDR3 is TGTGCCAGCAGCTTTGGGGGGGGGAACACTGAAGCTTTCTTT. Protein: CASSFGGGNTEAFF.

This rearrangement joins TRBV5-1 to TRBJ2-7; TRBD1 aligns across 11 bases. Germline assignment: CDR1 SGHRS and CDR2 YFSETQ. V was pared by 6 bases and J by 1 base, with 3 bases of the junction left unmatched. The CDR3 totals 14 residues. The CDR3 coding sequence is TGCGCCAGCAACCGGGACAGGGGGTCCTACGAGCAGTACTTC. Amino acid sequence: CASNRDRGSYEQYF.

The chain carries TRBV27 and TRBJ2-7; TRBD1 matches at 7 bases. Germline V gene data show CDR1 as MNHEY and CDR2 as SMNVEV (reference sequence). The CDR3 has 18 amino acids. V gave up 6 bases and J gave up 2 bases; unmatched junction bases: 19. The CDR3 loop reads CASRPAEGTAGGPYEQYF. The CDR3 DNA is TGTGCCAGCAGACCCGCCGAGGGGACAGCCGGAGGCCCCTACGAGCAGTACTTC.

This clone was observed a handful of times. The chain carries TRBV7-3 and TRBJ2-5, with D possibly being TRBD2 (7 bases). Trimming took 5 bases from V and 0 from J, leaving 19 bases between them. The CDR3 is 17 amino acids. Per germline, CDR1 SGHTA and CDR2 FQGTGA. CDR3 in amino acids: CASSPGGGGVHQETQYF. The CDR3 bases are TGTGCCAGCAGCCCGGGGGGCGGGGGAGTCCACCAAGAGACCCAGTACTTC.

This clone was counted once. The rearrangement joins TRBV4-3 to TRBJ2-7; no reliable D call. The CDR3 has 14 residues. Germline CDR1 is LGHNA and CDR2 is YSLEER. V lost 0 bases, J lost 0 bases, and 6 bases lay in between. The CDR3 reads CASSQDPFSYEQYF. CDR3 nucleotides: TGCGCCAGCAGCCAAGACCCATTCTCCTACGAGCAGTACTTC.

V is TRBV28 and J is TRBJ2-3; D remains ambiguous. The CDR3 contains 12 residues. V was trimmed by 2 bases and J by 4 bases, leaving 4 bases between them. Germline-derived CDR1 and CDR2 are MDHEN and SYDVKM. As DNA, the CDR3 is TGTGCCAGCAGTTTACTGTCAGATACGCAGTATTTT. It yields the protein CASSLLSDTQYF.

V usage is TRBV10-3 and J usage is TRBJ1-1, with a possible D match to TRBD1 (6 bases). Trimming cost V 6 bases and J 0 bases, with 8 bases left between them. From germline, CDR1 is ENHRY and CDR2 SYGVKD. The CDR3 is 13 residues long. CDR3 region: CAISQGMNTEAFF. The CDR3 coding sequence is TGTGCCATCAGCCAGGGGATGAACACTGAAGCTTTCTTT.

V and J are TRBV9 and TRBJ2-3; 9 bases are shared with TRBD2. J lost 4 bases, V lost 4 bases, and 7 bases had no gene match. Germline V CDR1 and CDR2: SGDLS, YYNGEE. The CDR3 is 15 amino acids. The CDR3: CASSTEAGGPDTQYF. CDR3 DNA: TGTGCCAGCAGCACCGAGGCGGGGGGGCCAGATACGCAGTATTTT. Supplemented by reference TRBV9 and TRBJ2-3, the full variable domain reads DSGVTQTPKHLITATGQRVTLRCSPRSGDLSVYWYQQSLDQGLQFLIQYYNGEERAKGNILERFSAQQFPDLHSELNLSSLELGDSALYFCASSTEAGGPDTQYFGPGTRLTVL.

The genes are TRBV30 and TRBJ2-2; maybe TRBD2 (5 bases). Trimming shortened V by 2 bases and J by 2 bases, and 9 bases separated the two germline ends. There are 14 residues in the CDR3. Germline V CDR1 and CDR2: GTSNPN, SVGIG (reference sequence). CDR3 in DNA: TGTGCCTGGAGTAGGACTTTAAACACCGGGGAGCTGTTTTTT. Its protein product is CAWSRTLNTGELFF.

The rearrangement uses TRBV19 and TRBJ1-2; weak D call: TRBD1 (6 bases). This CDR3 has 16 amino acids. CDR1 LNHDA and CDR2 SQIVND come from the germline V gene (reference sequence). V gave up 5 bases and J gave up 4 bases, with 20 bases separating them. CDR3 amino acids: CASSPSGQTLSYGYTF. Written as DNA, the CDR3 is TGTGCCAGTAGTCCCAGTGGACAGACCCTATCCTATGGCTACACCTTC.

This clone qualifies as medium-sized (0.01 to 0.1%). This rearrangement joins TRBV18 to TRBJ1-1, with TRBD1 identical over 10 bases. Germline CDR1 KGHSH, CDR2 LQKENI. With 2 bases clipped from V and 5 bases from J, the junction kept 2 bases outside the gene matches. The CDR3 consists of 14 residues. CDR3 sequence: CASSPGTGDTEAFF. CDR3 nucleotide sequence: TGTGCCAGCTCACCAGGGACAGGGGATACTGAAGCTTTCTTT.

This chain uses TRBV19 with TRBJ2-7; tentative D call: TRBD2 (5 bases). Germline V gene data show CDR1 as LNHDA and CDR2 as SQIVND (reference sequence). The CDR3 is made up of 13 amino acids. V lost 5 bases, J lost 3 bases, and 11 bases lay in between. The chain's CDR3 is CASSEGESYEQYF. As DNA, the CDR3 is TGTGCCAGTAGTGAGGGAGAGAGCTACGAGCAGTACTTC.

This chain links TRBV30 with TRBJ2-5; D may be TRBD2 (6 bases). The J call could be wrong; TRBJ2-7 is a better fit for the DNA end. CDR1 is GTSNPN, CDR2 SVGIG, per germline (reference sequence). This CDR3 has 15 amino acids. This CDR3 is CAWSPSALGSYEQYF. The CDR3 DNA reads as TGTGCCTGGAGTCCTAGCGCTCTTGGCTCCTACGAGCAGTACTTC.

This clone was detected a few times. The chain is built from TRBV11-2 and TRBJ2-1, with TRBD2 matching 8 bases. Trimming removed 0 bases from V and 3 bases from J; junction bases left unmatched: 1. This CDR3 is 15 amino acids long. CDR1 and CDR2 from the germline V gene are SGHAT and FQNNGV. The CDR3, as DNA: TGTGCCAGCAGCTTAGAAGCGGGAGACTACAATGAGCAGTTCTTC. The encoded protein is CASSLEAGDYNEQFF.

The chain recombines TRBV7-6 with TRBJ2-3; D gene ambiguous. This CDR3 spans 15 amino acids. V lost 5 bases and J 0 bases, leaving 12 bases between the germline ends. CDR1 and CDR2 from the germline V gene are SGHVS and FNYEAQ. CDR3 DNA: TGTGCCAGCAGCCTTGGAGCGCCTAGCACAGATACGCAGTATTTT. Translating gives CASSLGAPSTDTQYF.

This chain connects TRBV28 to TRBJ2-7, with D possibly being TRBD2 (6 bases). This CDR3 is built from 13 residues. Germline V lookup: CDR1 MDHEN, CDR2 SYDVKM. The V gene lost 3 bases and the J gene lost 4 bases, with 10 bases spanning the gap. The DNA for the CDR3 is TGTGCCAGCAGTTTCGGGGGACGTTACGAGCAGTACTTC. Translating it yields CASSFGGRYEQYF. Together with reference TRBV28 and TRBJ2-7, the CDR3 gives the full variable domain: DVKVTQSSRYLVKRTGEKVFLECVQDMDHENMFWYRQDPGLGLRLIYFSYDVKMKEKGDIPEGYSVSREKKERFSLILESASTNQTSMYLCASSFGGRYEQYFGPGTRLTVT.

This clone was detected only a few times. CDR3: CSVAYRDSYEQYF. The CDR3 DNA reads as TGCAGCGTTGCGTACCGGGACAGCTACGAGCAGTACTTC. The chain recombines TRBV29-1 with TRBJ2-7, with 7 bases that match TRBD1. Germline CDR1 and CDR2: SQVTM and ANQGSEA. There are 13 residues in the CDR3. The V and J ends lost 4 bases and 3 bases, in that order; junction bases with no gene match: 6.

The chain couples TRBV4-2 to TRBJ1-2; 9 bases agree with TRBD1. The CDR3 is 14 amino acids. The trim removed 5 bases at V and 5 bases at J, leaving 6 bases unmatched. From germline, CDR1 is LGHNA and CDR2 YNFKEQ. CDR3 in DNA: TGTGCCAGCAGCACTCCGGGACAGGGTTATGGCTACACCTTC. Translated, it gives CASSTPGQGYGYTF.